What follows are 26 T cell receptor beta chains derived from one specimen sequenced in a study of shared T cell receptors in the human thymus. TCRdb's copy holds only in-frame clones and misses some; the assay was immunoSEQ multiplex PCR. The table has approximately 490,000 clones, about 80% seen once; the top ten hold roughly 0.013%. These data were also reused for a study on human thymus T cells.

The sequenced sample was thymocytes. The receptors stem from a boy less than two years old with a congenital heart defect.

The gene calls are TRBV10-3 and TRBJ2-1; D is possibly TRBD1 or TRBD2 (5 bases each). Trimming stripped 10 bases from V and 8 bases from J, with 9 bases between. Germline values: CDR1 ENHRY, CDR2 SYGVKD. This CDR3 region has 10 residues. CDR3 in amino acids: CATRGDEQFF. The CDR3 DNA reads as TGTGCCACCAGAGGGGATGAGCAGTTCTTC.

V is TRBV5-4 and J is TRBJ2-5; TRBD1 is a possible D gene (6 bases). Germline loops: CDR1 SGHNT, CDR2 YYREEE (reference sequence). The CDR3 spans 12 residues. V was shortened by 3 bases and J by 3 bases, with 6 bases between the two germline ends. CDR3 amino acids: CASSSGEETQYF. CDR3 coding DNA: TGTGCCAGCAGCTCAGGGGAAGAGACCCAGTACTTC.

The chain recombines TRBV5-1 with TRBJ2-7, with TRBD2 identical over 8 bases. CDR1 SGHRS and CDR2 YFSETQ come from the germline V gene. Unmatched junction bases numbered 19, after V lost 4 bases and J lost 7 bases. This CDR3 region has 17 residues. The CDR3: CASSRIGLTSGLWEQYF. The CDR3 coding sequence is TGCGCCAGCAGCCGGATTGGACTTACTAGCGGCTTGTGGGAGCAGTACTTC.

This chain joins TRBV11-2 and TRBJ1-2; TRBD1 matches 9 bases. V was pared by 5 bases and J by 5 bases, with 15 bases of the junction left unmatched. There are 17 residues in the CDR3. The V gene's germline CDR1 is SGHAT and CDR2 FQNNGV. The CDR3 nucleotides read TGTGCCAGCAGCCCCTTCGGCGGGACAGGGTGCTCATATGGCTACACCTTC. Its translation is CASSPFGGTGCSYGYTF.

The chain recombines TRBV7-8 with TRBJ1-1, with D possibly matching TRBD1 (5 bases). The CDR3 runs 15 residues. V was cut by 4 bases and J by 5 bases, with 17 bases left in between. Germline CDR1 SGHVS, CDR2 FQNEAQ. The CDR3 sequence: CASSSPGGIDTEAFF. The CDR3 DNA follows: TGTGCCAGCAGCTCTCCGGGGGGAATCGATACTGAAGCTTTCTTT.

The chain has TRBV7-2 and TRBJ2-7; perhaps TRBD2 as D (5 bases). This CDR3 comprises 15 residues. Per the germline V gene, CDR1 is SGHTA and CDR2 is FQGNSA. With 5 bases removed from V and 6 bases from J, the gap between germline ends came to 20 bases. The CDR3 loop reads CASSDGRATVFEQYF. The CDR3 DNA reads as TGTGCCAGCAGCGACGGGCGGGCAACCGTTTTCGAGCAGTACTTC.

This clone was seen more than once but under ten times. The rearrangement joins TRBV19 to TRBJ2-7; a weak D match, TRBD1 (6 bases). Germline V gives CDR1 LNHDA, CDR2 SQIVND (reference sequence). This CDR3 spans 13 amino acids. V lost 5 bases and J lost 6, with 14 bases in between. The CDR3: CASSATGKGEQYF. CDR3 bases: TGTGCCAGTAGTGCCACAGGGAAGGGCGAGCAGTACTTC.

The genes are TRBV21-1 and TRBJ2-2; the table's TRBD2 call for D was not verified on the DNA. TRBV21-1 is classified as a pseudogene. CDR3 length equals 16 residues. The CDR3 is CASSKVSGGGTGELFF. The CDR3 DNA reads TGTGCCAGCAGCAAAGTTAGCGGAGGCGGGACCGGGGAGCTGTTTTTT.

The rearrangement links TRBV9 to TRBJ2-5, with D hard to call. The J call is doubtful: the DNA matches TRBJ2-7 better. In germline, CDR1 is SGDLS, CDR2 YYNGEE. The CDR3 is 13 residues long. The CDR3 DNA reads TGTGCCAGCAGCCCTACTAACTCCTACGAGCAGTACTTC. Its translation: CASSPTNSYEQYF.

CDR3 nucleotides: TGTGCCAGCAGACCAAGCGGGAGGAGTACAGATACGCAGTATTTT. Protein: CASRPSGRSTDTQYF. This chain connects TRBV27 to TRBJ2-3; 9 nucleotides line up with TRBD2. V trimming: 6 bases; J trimming: 3 bases; junction bases outside the gene matches: 7. CDR1 is MNHEY and CDR2 is SMNVEV in the germline V gene (reference sequence). The CDR3 extends over 15 amino acids.

The CDR3 is CASSLNNEQFF. The CDR3 nucleotides read TGTGCCAGCAGCCTTAACAATGAGCAGTTCTTC. This chain links TRBV5-6 with TRBJ2-1; D gene uncertain. The CDR3 sequence is 11 residues long. Trimming stripped 4 bases from V and 5 bases from J, with 4 bases between. Germline loops: CDR1 SGHDT, CDR2 YYEEEE.

This clone has just a few counts. V and J are TRBV19 and TRBJ1-3; possible D gene TRBD1, 6 bases. Trimming shortened V by 5 bases and J by 4 bases, and 9 bases separated the two germline ends. The CDR3 contains 13 residues. Germline assignment: CDR1 LNHDA and CDR2 SQIVND (reference sequence). CDR3 nucleotides: TGTGCCAGTAGTCAGGGGCCAGGAAACACCATATATTTT. Protein product: CASSQGPGNTIYF.

V usage is TRBV2 and J usage is TRBJ1-1; weak D call: TRBD1 (6 bases). Germline loops: CDR1 SNHLY, CDR2 FYNNEI. Trimming took 6 bases from V and 1 from J, leaving 12 bases between them. There are 14 residues in the CDR3. The CDR3 sequence is CASRDSQGNTEAFF. The CDR3 nucleotides are TGTGCCAGCAGGGACAGTCAAGGGAACACTGAAGCTTTCTTT. Complete variable domain (other parts from reference TRBV2 and TRBJ1-1): EPEVTQTPSHQVTQMGQEVILRCVPISNHLYFYWYRQILGQKVEFLVSFYNNEISEKSEIFDDQFSVERPDGSNFTLKIRSTKLEDSAMYFCASRDSQGNTEAFFGQGTRLTVV.

The chain employs TRBV4-2 and TRBJ2-7, with TRBD2 identical over 8 bases. Germline V lookup: CDR1 LGHNA, CDR2 YNFKEQ. Trimming at V came to 4 bases and at J to 4 bases, leaving 6 bases not matched to a gene. CDR3 length equals 14 residues. CDR3 in amino acids: CASSPGTRGYEQYF. CDR3 nucleotides: TGTGCCAGCAGCCCCGGGACTAGGGGGTACGAGCAGTACTTC.

This chain links TRBV4-2 with TRBJ1-1; 8 bases map to TRBD1. CDR1 is LGHNA and CDR2 is YNFKEQ in the germline V gene. The trim removed 0 bases at V and 3 bases at J, leaving 9 bases unmatched. The CDR3 is 17 amino acids. CDR3 sequence reads: CASSQDHRQGRDTEAFF. In DNA, the CDR3 is TGTGCCAGCAGCCAAGATCATCGACAGGGGCGAGACACTGAAGCTTTCTTT.

This sequence joins TRBV5-4 and TRBJ1-3; D perhaps matches TRBD1 (5 bases). Germline assignment: CDR1 SGHNT and CDR2 YYREEE (reference sequence). The CDR3 covers 16 residues. Trimming took 4 bases from V and 0 from J, leaving 14 bases between them. CDR3 nucleotide sequence: TGTGCCAGCAGCCCCAGCAGGGCCTCCTCTGGAAACACCATATATTTT. Translation gives CASSPSRASSGNTIYF.

This chain joins TRBV2 and TRBJ2-5, with TRBD1 matching over 7 bases. Germline CDR1 reads SNHLY; CDR2 reads FYNNEI. J was trimmed by 5 bases and V by 8 bases; bases with no gene match: 20. The CDR3 is 17 amino acids. CDR3 in amino acids: CASRRPPTGVGCETQYF. DNA of the CDR3: TGTGCCAGCCGGAGACCCCCTACAGGGGTGGGTTGTGAGACCCAGTACTTC.

About this clone itself: At one boundary the junction diverges from the germline segment, which might be a read error. Other nucleotide sequences from this sample produce the same CDR3. The chain has TRBV14 and TRBJ1-2; no reliable D call. Germline lookup yields CDR1 SGHDN and CDR2 FVKESK. The CDR3 sequence is 13 residues long. The CDR3 DNA is TGTGCCAGCAGCCAACGAGCTAACTATGGTTACACCTTC. This gives the protein CASSQRANYGYTF.

This chain connects TRBV28 to TRBJ2-1; 13 bases line up with TRBD2. From germline, CDR1 is MDHEN and CDR2 SYDVKM. Unmatched junction bases numbered 8, after V lost 6 bases and J lost 6 bases. The CDR3 loop spans 16 amino acids. The CDR3 bases are TGTGCCAGCAGACGGGACCGGACTAGCGGGAGCAATGAGCAGTTCTTC. It is translated as CASRRDRTSGSNEQFF.

The rearrangement links TRBV7-2 to TRBJ2-7; 9 nucleotides agree with TRBD2. Looked up from germline, CDR1 is SGHTA and CDR2 is FQGNSA. J was trimmed by 5 bases and V by 5 bases; bases with no gene match: 22. The CDR3 has 19 residues. In nucleotides, the CDR3 is TGTGCCAGCAGCCAGGAGCCAGGAAAGAGAGCGGGAGGCAGGAACGAGCAGTACTTC. It yields the protein CASSQEPGKRAGGRNEQYF.

The chain uses TRBV9 and TRBJ2-7, with D tentatively TRBD2 (5 bases). Trimming took off 4 bases at V and 5 bases at J, with 16 bases between the two ends. The CDR3 has 14 residues. Germline assignment: CDR1 SGDLS and CDR2 YYNGEE. CDR3 in DNA: TGTGCCAGCAGCCCCCGTCGGCACGGGAACGAGCAGTACTTC. Its translation is CASSPRRHGNEQYF.

This rearrangement joins TRBV25-1 to TRBJ1-6; 10 nucleotides align to TRBD1. Germline V gene lookup returns CDR1 MGHDK and CDR2 SYGVNS. V was clipped by 4 bases and J by 8 bases; unmatched bases: 5. The CDR3 consists of 15 residues. The CDR3 DNA follows: TGTGCCAGCAGTGCCCGGACAGGGGGGGATTCACCCCTCCACTTT. Protein: CASSARTGGDSPLHF. Using reference TRBV25-1 and TRBJ1-6 for the parts outside the CDR3, the full variable domain is EADIYQTPRYLVIGTGKKITLECSQTMGHDKMYWYQQDPGMELHLIHYSYGVNSTEKGDLSSESTVSRIRTEHFPLTLESARPSHTSQYLCASSARTGGDSPLHFGNGTRLTVT.

The chain has TRBV7-9 and TRBJ2-7, with D possibly being TRBD1 (6 bases). CDR1 is SEHNR, CDR2 FQNEAQ, per germline (reference sequence). The germline V and J ends were trimmed by 5 bases and 1 base, with 18 bases remaining between them. The length of the CDR3 is 16 residues. The CDR3 reads CASSPPGTRESYEQYF. In DNA form, the CDR3 reads TGTGCCAGCAGCCCTCCCGGGACACGGGAATCCTACGAGCAGTACTTC.

This clone was seen a few times. The chain employs TRBV10-3 and TRBJ2-1, with a possible D match to TRBD1 (5 bases). Germline CDR1 reads ENHRY; CDR2 reads SYGVKD. V lost 0 bases and J 0 bases, leaving 15 bases between the germline ends. The CDR3 has 18 amino acids. CDR3 sequence (DNA): TGTGCCATCAGTGAGTCGGATCAGGGCGGCAGCTCCTACAATGAGCAGTTCTTC. Protein sequence: CAISESDQGGSSYNEQFF.

The chain employs TRBV10-3 and TRBJ2-7; 9 positions agree with TRBD2. The germline V gene encodes CDR1 ENHRY and CDR2 SYGVKD. There are 16 residues in the CDR3. Trimming took 2 bases from V and 6 from J; bases not matched to a gene: 11. The CDR3, as DNA: TGTGCCATCAGTGAGGGGATAGCGGGAGACCCGAGCGAGCAGTACTTC. It yields the protein CAISEGIAGDPSEQYF.

Concerning this clone: Additional DNA sequences in this sample encode the identical CDR3. The V gene is TRBV27, the J gene TRBJ1-1, with TRBD1 matching over 8 bases. From germline, CDR1 is MNHEY and CDR2 SMNVEV (reference sequence). The CDR3 has 14 residues. V trimming: 6 bases; J trimming: 1 base; junction bases outside the gene matches: 4. The CDR3 DNA follows: TGTGCCAGCAGCTCCGGGACAGGGAACACTGAAGCTTTCTTT. Translation gives CASSSGTGNTEAFF.